This record looks at one T cell receptor beta chain sequence and its context. The sample comes from a study of blood T cell repertoires in COVID-19. Cohorts were based on clinical histories the participants reported. Trimming took 5 bases from V and 1 from J, leaving 12 bases between them. Germline V CDR1 and CDR2: MNHEY, SVGAGI. This CDR3 region has 15 residues. Sequencing was performed with immunoSEQ multiplex PCR; in TCRdb, only in-frame clones are kept and a portion is missing. Among fewer than 350,000 clones listed, over 75% were seen once. The rearrangement uses TRBV6-5 and TRBJ1-3; the D gene is possibly TRBD1 (6 bases). The sequencing input was PBMCs or T cells enriched from blood (not recorded which). This clonotype originated in a woman in her thirties or forties who had recovered from COVID-19. CDR3 nucleotides: TGTGCCAGCAGTCTCCTTGGACAGTCTGGAAACACCATATATTTT. Protein: CASSLLGQSGNTIYF.